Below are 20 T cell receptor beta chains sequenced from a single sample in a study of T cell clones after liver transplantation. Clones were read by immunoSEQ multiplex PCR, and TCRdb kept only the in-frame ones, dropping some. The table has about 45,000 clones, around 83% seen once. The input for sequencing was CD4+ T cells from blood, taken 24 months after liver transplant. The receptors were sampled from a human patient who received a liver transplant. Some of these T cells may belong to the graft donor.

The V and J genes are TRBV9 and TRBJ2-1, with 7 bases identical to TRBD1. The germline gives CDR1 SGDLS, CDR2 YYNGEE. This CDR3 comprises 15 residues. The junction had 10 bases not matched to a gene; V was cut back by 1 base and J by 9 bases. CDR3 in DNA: TGTGCCAGCAGCGTACGACAGGGATGGCAGAGTGAGCAGTTCTTC. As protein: CASSVRQGWQSEQFF.

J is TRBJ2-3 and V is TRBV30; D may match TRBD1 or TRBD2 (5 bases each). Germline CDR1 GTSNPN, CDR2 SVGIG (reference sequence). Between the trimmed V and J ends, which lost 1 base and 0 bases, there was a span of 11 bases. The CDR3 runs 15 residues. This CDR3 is CAWSEGTSSTDTQYF. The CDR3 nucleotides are TGTGCCTGGAGTGAGGGGACCTCGAGCACAGATACGCAGTATTTT. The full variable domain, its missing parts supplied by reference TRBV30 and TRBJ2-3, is SQTIHQWPATLVQPVGSPLSLECTVEGTSNPNLYWYRQAAGRGLQLLFYSVGIGQISSEVPQNLSASRPQDRQFILSSKKLLLSDSGFYLCAWSEGTSSTDTQYFGPGTRLTVL.

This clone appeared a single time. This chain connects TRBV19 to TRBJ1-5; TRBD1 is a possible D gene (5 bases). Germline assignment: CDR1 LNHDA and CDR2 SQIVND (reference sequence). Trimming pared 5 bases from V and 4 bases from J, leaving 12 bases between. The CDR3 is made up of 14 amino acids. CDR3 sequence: CASSSRDHNQPQHF. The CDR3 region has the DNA TGTGCCAGTAGTTCCCGGGACCATAATCAGCCCCAGCATTTT.

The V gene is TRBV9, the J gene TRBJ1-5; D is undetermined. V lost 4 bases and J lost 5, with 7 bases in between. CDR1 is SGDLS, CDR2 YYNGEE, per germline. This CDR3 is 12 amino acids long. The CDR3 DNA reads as TGTGCCAGCAGCCTTATTTATCAGCCCCAGCATTTT. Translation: CASSLIYQPQHF.

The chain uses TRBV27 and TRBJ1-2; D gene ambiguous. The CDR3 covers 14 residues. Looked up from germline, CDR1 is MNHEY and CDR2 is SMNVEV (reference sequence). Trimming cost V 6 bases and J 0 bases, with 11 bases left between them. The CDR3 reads CASRPAEANYGYTF. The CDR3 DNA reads TGTGCCAGCAGGCCTGCAGAAGCTAACTATGGCTACACCTTC.

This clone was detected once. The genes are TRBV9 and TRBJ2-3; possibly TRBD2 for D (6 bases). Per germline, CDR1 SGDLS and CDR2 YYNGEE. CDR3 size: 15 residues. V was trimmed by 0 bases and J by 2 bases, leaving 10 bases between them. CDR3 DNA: TGTGCCAGCAGCGTAGACAGCGGGCACACAGATACGCAGTATTTT. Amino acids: CASSVDSGHTDTQYF.

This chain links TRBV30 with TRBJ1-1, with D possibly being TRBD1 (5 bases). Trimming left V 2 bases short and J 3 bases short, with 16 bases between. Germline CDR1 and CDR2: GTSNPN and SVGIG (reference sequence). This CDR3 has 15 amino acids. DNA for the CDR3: TGTGCCTGGAGTTTGGGGCGTGTGCGGGACACTGAAGCTTTCTTT. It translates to CAWSLGRVRDTEAFF.

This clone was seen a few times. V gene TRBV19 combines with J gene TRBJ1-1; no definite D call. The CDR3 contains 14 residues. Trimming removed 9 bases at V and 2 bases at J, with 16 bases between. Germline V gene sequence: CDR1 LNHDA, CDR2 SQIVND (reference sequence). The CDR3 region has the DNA TGTGCCAGCCACCGCGTCCGGGGTAACACTGAAGCTTTCTTT. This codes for CASHRVRGNTEAFF.

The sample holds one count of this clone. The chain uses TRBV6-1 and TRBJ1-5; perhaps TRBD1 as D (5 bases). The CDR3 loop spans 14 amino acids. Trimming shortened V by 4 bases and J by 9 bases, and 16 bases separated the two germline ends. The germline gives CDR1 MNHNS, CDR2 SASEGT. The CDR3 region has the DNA TGTGCCAGCAGTGTCAGGACACAAGAGGGGCCCCAGCATTTT. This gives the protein CASSVRTQEGPQHF.

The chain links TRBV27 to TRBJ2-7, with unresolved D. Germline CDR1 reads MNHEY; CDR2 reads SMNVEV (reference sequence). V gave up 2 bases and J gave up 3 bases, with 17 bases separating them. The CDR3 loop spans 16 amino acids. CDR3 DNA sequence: TGTGCCAGCAGTTTAGGTTGGCGTTCTATACTCTACGAGCAGTACTTC. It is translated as CASSLGWRSILYEQYF.

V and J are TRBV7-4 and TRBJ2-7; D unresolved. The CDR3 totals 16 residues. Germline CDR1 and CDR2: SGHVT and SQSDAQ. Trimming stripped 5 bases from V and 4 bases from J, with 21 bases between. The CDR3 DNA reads TGTGCCAGCAGCCCCAGGACCGCTAGGATGGAGTACGAGCAGTACTTC. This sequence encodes CASSPRTARMEYEQYF.

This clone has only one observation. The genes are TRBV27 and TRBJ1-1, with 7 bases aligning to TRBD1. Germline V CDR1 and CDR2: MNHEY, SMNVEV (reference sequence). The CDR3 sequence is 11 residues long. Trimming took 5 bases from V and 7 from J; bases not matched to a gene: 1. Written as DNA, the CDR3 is TGTGCCAGCAGTGACAGGGTTGAAGCTTTCTTT. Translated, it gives CASSDRVEAFF.

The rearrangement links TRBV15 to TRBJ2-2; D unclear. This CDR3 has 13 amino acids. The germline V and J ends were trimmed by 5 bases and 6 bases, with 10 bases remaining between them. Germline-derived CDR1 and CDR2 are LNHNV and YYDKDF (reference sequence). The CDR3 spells CATSARRAGELFF. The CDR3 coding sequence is TGTGCCACCAGCGCGAGGAGAGCCGGGGAGCTGTTTTTT.

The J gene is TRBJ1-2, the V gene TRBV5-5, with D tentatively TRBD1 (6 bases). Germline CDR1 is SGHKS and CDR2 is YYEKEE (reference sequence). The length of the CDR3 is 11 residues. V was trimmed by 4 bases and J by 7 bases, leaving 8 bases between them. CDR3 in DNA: TGTGCCAGCAGCCAGGACAGTGGCTACACCTTC. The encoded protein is CASSQDSGYTF.

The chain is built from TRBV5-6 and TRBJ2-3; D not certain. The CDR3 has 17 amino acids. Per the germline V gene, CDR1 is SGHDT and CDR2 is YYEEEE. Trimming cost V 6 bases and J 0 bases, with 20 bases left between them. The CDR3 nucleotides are TGTGCCAGCACTCTTGGTGTGGCATCTTACAGCACAGATACGCAGTATTTT. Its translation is CASTLGVASYSTDTQYF.

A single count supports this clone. As DNA, the CDR3 is TGTGCCAGCTCAAACGGACAGGGGAACACCGGGGAGCTGTTTTTT. It yields the protein CASSNGQGNTGELFF. The chain is built from TRBV18 and TRBJ2-2, with 8 bases fitting TRBD1. V gave up 5 bases and J gave up 1 base; unmatched junction bases: 3. Germline V lookup: CDR1 KGHSH, CDR2 LQKENI. CDR3 length: 15 amino acids.

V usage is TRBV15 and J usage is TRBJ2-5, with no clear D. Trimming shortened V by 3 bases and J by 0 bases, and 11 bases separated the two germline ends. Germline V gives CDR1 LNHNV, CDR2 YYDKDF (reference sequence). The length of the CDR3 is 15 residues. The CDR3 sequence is CATSRFRVYQETQYF. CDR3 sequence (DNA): TGTGCCACCAGCAGGTTCCGGGTTTACCAAGAGACCCAGTACTTC.

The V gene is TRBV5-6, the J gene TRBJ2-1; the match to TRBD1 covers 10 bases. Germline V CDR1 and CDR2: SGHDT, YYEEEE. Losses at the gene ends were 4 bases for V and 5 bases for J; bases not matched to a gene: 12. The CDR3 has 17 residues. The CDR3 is CASSALGGQGGHNEQFF. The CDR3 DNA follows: TGTGCCAGCAGCGCCTTGGGCGGACAGGGGGGCCACAATGAGCAGTTCTTC.

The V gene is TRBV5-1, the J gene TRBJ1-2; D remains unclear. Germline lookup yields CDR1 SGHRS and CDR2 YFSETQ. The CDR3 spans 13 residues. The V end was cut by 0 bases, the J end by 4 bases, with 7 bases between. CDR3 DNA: TGCGCCAGCAGCTTGGGTGATGTCTATGGCTACACCTTC. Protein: CASSLGDVYGYTF.

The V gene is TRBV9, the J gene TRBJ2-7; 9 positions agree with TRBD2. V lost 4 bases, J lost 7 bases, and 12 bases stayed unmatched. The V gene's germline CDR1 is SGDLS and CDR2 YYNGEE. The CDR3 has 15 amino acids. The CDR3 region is CASSPEGGRASEQYF. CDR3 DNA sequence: TGTGCCAGCAGCCCGGAGGGCGGGAGGGCTTCGGAGCAGTACTTC.